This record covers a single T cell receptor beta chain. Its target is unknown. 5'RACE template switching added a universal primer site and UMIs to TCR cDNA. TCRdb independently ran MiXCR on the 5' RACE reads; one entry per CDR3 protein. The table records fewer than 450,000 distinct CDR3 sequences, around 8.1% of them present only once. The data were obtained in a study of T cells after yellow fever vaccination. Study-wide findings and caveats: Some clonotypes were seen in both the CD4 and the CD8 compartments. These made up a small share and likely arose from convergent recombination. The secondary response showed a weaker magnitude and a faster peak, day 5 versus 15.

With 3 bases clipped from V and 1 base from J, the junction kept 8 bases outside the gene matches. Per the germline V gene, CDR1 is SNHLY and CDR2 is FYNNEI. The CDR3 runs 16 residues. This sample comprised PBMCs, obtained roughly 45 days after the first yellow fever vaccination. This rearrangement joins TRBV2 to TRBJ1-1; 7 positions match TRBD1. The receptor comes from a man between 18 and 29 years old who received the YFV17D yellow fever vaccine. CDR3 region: CASSDALTGENTEAFF. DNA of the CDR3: TGTGCCAGCAGTGATGCCCTAACAGGGGAGAACACTGAAGCTTTCTTT.